This T cell receptor (beta chain) was captured in a study of immune characterization of retroperitoneal liposarcoma. Each CDR3 protein is one row after TCRdb ran MiXCR on the PCR reads. The table lists more than 10,000 distinct CDR3 sequences, roughly a quarter of them singletons. The TCR sequence derives from a male donor with retroperitoneal liposarcoma. Input material: tumor tissue.

The CDR3 region is CASSNDPPGENTDTQYF. The CDR3 coding sequence is TGTGCCAGCAGTAATGACCCCCCGGGGGAAAACACAGATACGCAGTATTTT. The genes are TRBV6-6 and TRBJ2-3; D perhaps matches TRBD2 (6 bases). CDR3 length equals 17 residues. The V end was cut by 5 bases, the J end by 2 bases, with 20 bases between. Germline V gene sequence: CDR1 MNHNY, CDR2 SVGAGI (reference sequence).